This T cell receptor beta chain appears in the sequencing data of a study of OX40 agonist ivuxolimab in advanced cancers. The protocol was immunoSEQ multiplex PCR, while the TCRdb copy is restricted to in-frame clones and leaves out a portion. In the table there are approximately 89,000 clones, approximately 90% of which are singletons. Germline CDR1 is LGHNA and CDR2 is YNFKEQ. The CDR3 sequence is 15 residues long. Trimming took 1 base from V and 0 from J, leaving 7 bases between them. Study-wide findings and caveats: The antigens recognized by the expanded peripheral T cells, that is their antigen specificity, were not determined.

Comment on this clone: As yet, its antigen is unknown.

The chain uses TRBV4-2 and TRBJ2-1; tentative D call: TRBD2 (5 bases). Material: CD4+ or CD8+ T cells sorted from blood, obtained in a trial of the OX40 agonist ivuxolimab. The TCR originated in an adult with an advanced solid tumor such as melanoma, head and neck, liver or kidney cancer. The CDR3 DNA sequence: TGTGCCAGCAGCCAAGTCCTAGCCTCCTACAATGAGCAGTTCTTC. Protein product: CASSQVLASYNEQFF.